These T cell receptor beta chains were read from a single sample in a study of blood T cell repertoires in COVID-19. The repertoire was sequenced with immunoSEQ multiplex PCR; TCRdb's copy has only in-frame clones and lacks some. The data show about 39,000 clones, 85% seen once. Sequencing used peripheral blood. The receptors shown here come from a human donor in a cohort sampled during active COVID-19. Both conserved end residues are part of each CDR3. The order of the fields is CDR3 DNA, CDR3 protein, D gene, V gene, clone size, J gene. The D gene is left open where the match is weak. Clone size, where shown, is once, few, many, or a class for clones that have expanded.

CDR3nt: TGTGCCACCAGCAGAGGGGGCCTGGAGACCCAGTACTTC
CDR3aa: CATSRGGLETQYF
d_gene: .
v_gene: TRBV15
abundance: .
j_gene: TRBJ2-5

CDR3nt: TGTGCCAGTAGTATTCGGTTCATGAACACTGAAGCTTTCTTT
CDR3aa: CASSIRFMNTEAFF
d_gene: .
v_gene: TRBV19
abundance: few
j_gene: TRBJ1-1

CDR3nt: TGTGCCAGCAGTTTATCGGGGACAGGGAATCAGCCCCAGCATTTT
CDR3aa: CASSLSGTGNQPQHF
d_gene: TRBD1
v_gene: TRBV27
abundance: .
j_gene: TRBJ1-5

CDR3nt: TGTGCCAGCAGTGAATTCCTCATGGGTCACGGGACAGAAGCTTTCTTT
CDR3aa: CASSEFLMGHGTEAFF
d_gene: .
v_gene: TRBV6-1
abundance: once
j_gene: TRBJ1-1

CDR3nt: TGCGCCAGCAGCTTGGGGGGCAGCATAGAATATGGCTACACCTTC
CDR3aa: CASSLGGSIEYGYTF
d_gene: .
v_gene: TRBV5-1
abundance: .
j_gene: TRBJ1-2

CDR3nt: TGTGCCAGCAGTTTAAGTACCAGCGATGAGCAGTTCTTC
CDR3aa: CASSLSTSDEQFF
d_gene: .
v_gene: TRBV12-3/TRBV12-4
abundance: once
j_gene: TRBJ2-1

CDR3nt: TGTGCCAGCAGTGTGAAAGGGGGTAGCTATGGCTACACCTTC
CDR3aa: CASSVKGGSYGYTF
d_gene: .
v_gene: TRBV28
abundance: .
j_gene: TRBJ1-2

CDR3nt: TGTGCCAGCAGCCTCGCCCTAGCGGCCTACGAGCAGTACTTC
CDR3aa: CASSLALAAYEQYF
d_gene: TRBD2
v_gene: TRBV11-2
abundance: .
j_gene: TRBJ2-7

CDR3nt: TGTGCCAGCAGCAAGGGACTAGCGGGCACAGATACGCAGTATTTT
CDR3aa: CASSKGLAGTDTQYF
d_gene: TRBD2
v_gene: TRBV11-2
abundance: .
j_gene: TRBJ2-3

CDR3nt: TGTGCCAGCAGCTCGGCCGGGGGGGATACGCAGTATTTT
CDR3aa: CASSSAGGDTQYF
d_gene: TRBD2
v_gene: TRBV5-4
abundance: .
j_gene: TRBJ2-3

CDR3nt: TGCAGTGCTAGATACCGGGAGACCCAGTACTTC
CDR3aa: CSARYRETQYF
d_gene: .
v_gene: TRBV20-1
abundance: .
j_gene: TRBJ2-5

CDR3nt: TGTGCCAGCTCCGGGACAGGGTTTGAAAAACTGTTTTTT
CDR3aa: CASSGTGFEKLFF
d_gene: TRBD1
v_gene: TRBV2
abundance: .
j_gene: TRBJ1-4

CDR3nt: TGTGCCAGCAGTAGGACTAGCGGGAGTGGTGAGACCCAGTACTTC
CDR3aa: CASSRTSGSGETQYF
d_gene: TRBD2
v_gene: TRBV6-6
abundance: .
j_gene: TRBJ2-5

CDR3nt: TGTGCCAGCAGCTTGATGTCAGGGTGGAGTCAGCCCCAGCATTTT
CDR3aa: CASSLMSGWSQPQHF
d_gene: .
v_gene: TRBV5-8
abundance: .
j_gene: TRBJ1-5

CDR3nt: TGTGCCAGCAATCGACAGGGAAACACTGAAGCTTTCTTT
CDR3aa: CASNRQGNTEAFF
d_gene: TRBD1
v_gene: TRBV2
abundance: .
j_gene: TRBJ1-1

CDR3nt: TGTGCCAGCAGATCCGGACAGGGGGCTTACGAGCAGTACTTC
CDR3aa: CASRSGQGAYEQYF
d_gene: TRBD1
v_gene: TRBV7-6
abundance: once
j_gene: TRBJ2-7

CDR3nt: TGTGCCTGGAGTTCAACGACTAGCGGGAGTACGGATGAGCAGTTCTTC
CDR3aa: CAWSSTTSGSTDEQFF
d_gene: TRBD2
v_gene: TRBV30
abundance: .
j_gene: TRBJ2-1

CDR3nt: TGTGCCAGTAGTACATCGTTCGGGACAGGGTGCTACTTC
CDR3aa: CASSTSFGTGCYF
d_gene: TRBD1
v_gene: TRBV19
abundance: few
j_gene: TRBJ2-7

CDR3nt: TGCAGCGTTGTGCGCGGGTCTCCCACCACAATAGAGACCCAGTACTTC
CDR3aa: CSVVRGSPTTIETQYF
d_gene: .
v_gene: TRBV29-1
abundance: .
j_gene: TRBJ2-5

CDR3nt: TGTGCCACCAGCAGAGATTGGGGACAGTCTGCAACTAATGAAAAACTGTTTTTT
CDR3aa: CATSRDWGQSATNEKLFF
d_gene: TRBD1
v_gene: TRBV15
abundance: .
j_gene: TRBJ1-4

CDR3nt: TGCGCCAGCAGTCAATCGCGGGGCAGGGACAATCAGCCCCAGCATTTT
CDR3aa: CASSQSRGRDNQPQHF
d_gene: .
v_gene: TRBV23-1
abundance: .
j_gene: TRBJ1-5

CDR3nt: TGTGCCAGCAGCATCGGGAGGGATTTAGTACCCGAGTACAATGAGCAGTTCTTC
CDR3aa: CASSIGRDLVPEYNEQFF
d_gene: TRBD2
v_gene: TRBV7-9
abundance: .
j_gene: TRBJ2-1

CDR3nt: TGCAGCGTTGACCTAGGCGTATATGAGCAGTTCTTC
CDR3aa: CSVDLGVYEQFF
d_gene: .
v_gene: TRBV29-1
abundance: .
j_gene: TRBJ2-1

CDR3nt: TGTGCCAGCAGTTCAACCGGGACAACCAGTTACGAGCAGTACTTC
CDR3aa: CASSSTGTTSYEQYF
d_gene: .
v_gene: TRBV6-5
abundance: few
j_gene: TRBJ2-7

CDR3nt: TGCGCCAGCAGCCTTCCTAGCGGGGTCTACAATGAGCAGTTCTTC
CDR3aa: CASSLPSGVYNEQFF
d_gene: TRBD2
v_gene: TRBV5-1
abundance: .
j_gene: TRBJ2-1

CDR3nt: TGTGCCAGCAGCGTAGCGGGGGGCGCGGATACGCAGTATTTT
CDR3aa: CASSVAGGADTQYF
d_gene: .
v_gene: TRBV9
abundance: once
j_gene: TRBJ2-3

CDR3nt: TGTGCCAGCAGCCCCGGAGCATCGAACACCGGGGAGCTGTTTTTT
CDR3aa: CASSPGASNTGELFF
d_gene: .
v_gene: TRBV7-3
abundance: .
j_gene: TRBJ2-2

CDR3nt: TGTGCCAGCAGCTTATCTCGGGGGGGGGCCGGGGAGCTGTTTTTT
CDR3aa: CASSLSRGGAGELFF
d_gene: TRBD2
v_gene: TRBV5-4
abundance: .
j_gene: TRBJ2-2

CDR3nt: TGCAGCGTTGCGAGCTTAGAGGGGACCCAGTACTTC
CDR3aa: CSVASLEGTQYF
d_gene: .
v_gene: TRBV29-1
abundance: .
j_gene: TRBJ2-5

CDR3nt: TGTGCCAGCAGCGTAGAGGGGAGCGGGGGGGGACCCCAAGAGACCCAGTACTTC
CDR3aa: CASSVEGSGGGPQETQYF
d_gene: TRBD2
v_gene: TRBV9
abundance: few
j_gene: TRBJ2-5

CDR3nt: TGTGCCAGCAGCCAAATAGCGGGGGTCACAGATACGCAGTATTTT
CDR3aa: CASSQIAGVTDTQYF
d_gene: TRBD2
v_gene: TRBV3-1/TRBV3-2
abundance: .
j_gene: TRBJ2-3

CDR3nt: TGTGCCAGTAGCCCCAGGGCAACCTACGAGCAGTACTTC
CDR3aa: CASSPRATYEQYF
d_gene: .
v_gene: TRBV19
abundance: .
j_gene: TRBJ2-7

CDR3nt: TGTGCCAGCAGTGAAGAGAGCGGGAGCTCCGGGGAGCTGTTTTTT
CDR3aa: CASSEESGSSGELFF
d_gene: TRBD2
v_gene: TRBV2
abundance: few
j_gene: TRBJ2-2

CDR3nt: TGCGCCAGCAGCGAGGGACAGGTGCATGAGCAGTTCTTC
CDR3aa: CASSEGQVHEQFF
d_gene: TRBD1
v_gene: TRBV5-1
abundance: .
j_gene: TRBJ2-1

CDR3nt: TGTGCCAGCAGCCGTGGACTAGCGGGGCACACAGATACGCAGTATTTT
CDR3aa: CASSRGLAGHTDTQYF
d_gene: TRBD2
v_gene: TRBV6-2/TRBV6-3
abundance: .
j_gene: TRBJ2-3

CDR3nt: TGCAGTGCTAGTGAGGGACACCTTTCAACTAATGAAAAACTGTTTTTT
CDR3aa: CSASEGHLSTNEKLFF
d_gene: .
v_gene: TRBV20-1
abundance: .
j_gene: TRBJ1-4

CDR3nt: TGTGCCTGGAGTGTGGGGGGGCCTAGCACAGATACGCAGTATTTT
CDR3aa: CAWSVGGPSTDTQYF
d_gene: .
v_gene: TRBV30
abundance: few
j_gene: TRBJ2-3

CDR3nt: TGTGCCAGCAGATCAGGGGTTCGCACTGAAGCTTTCTTT
CDR3aa: CASRSGVRTEAFF
d_gene: .
v_gene: TRBV7-2
abundance: .
j_gene: TRBJ1-1

CDR3nt: TGCGCCAGCAGCTTGGTTGACTCGGGAGGTGAGCAGTTCTTC
CDR3aa: CASSLVDSGGEQFF
d_gene: TRBD2
v_gene: TRBV5-1
abundance: .
j_gene: TRBJ2-1

CDR3nt: TGCGCCAGCAGCCAAGACGGGACATCTAAAAACATTCAGTACTTC
CDR3aa: CASSQDGTSKNIQYF
d_gene: .
v_gene: TRBV4-3
abundance: .
j_gene: TRBJ2-4

CDR3nt: TGCGCCAGCAGCTTCTCAGGACAGGGCACAGATACGCAGTATTTT
CDR3aa: CASSFSGQGTDTQYF
d_gene: TRBD1
v_gene: TRBV5-1
abundance: .
j_gene: TRBJ2-3

CDR3nt: TGTGCCAGCAGCTTGGGGCCCTCGGGCTACGAGCAGTACTTC
CDR3aa: CASSLGPSGYEQYF
d_gene: .
v_gene: TRBV5-6
abundance: .
j_gene: TRBJ2-7

CDR3nt: TGTGCCAGCAGTCCGACTAGCGGAGGGGGGTACGAGCAGTACTTC
CDR3aa: CASSPTSGGGYEQYF
d_gene: TRBD2
v_gene: TRBV4-2
abundance: .
j_gene: TRBJ2-7

CDR3nt: TGCAGTGCTAGTAGGGGCAGGGCCGTGGAGGGCTACACCTTC
CDR3aa: CSASRGRAVEGYTF
d_gene: .
v_gene: TRBV20-1
abundance: .
j_gene: TRBJ1-2

CDR3nt: TGTGCCAGCAGCCGACCAGGGGCAGATAACTATGGCTACACCTTC
CDR3aa: CASSRPGADNYGYTF
d_gene: .
v_gene: TRBV7-9
abundance: .
j_gene: TRBJ1-2